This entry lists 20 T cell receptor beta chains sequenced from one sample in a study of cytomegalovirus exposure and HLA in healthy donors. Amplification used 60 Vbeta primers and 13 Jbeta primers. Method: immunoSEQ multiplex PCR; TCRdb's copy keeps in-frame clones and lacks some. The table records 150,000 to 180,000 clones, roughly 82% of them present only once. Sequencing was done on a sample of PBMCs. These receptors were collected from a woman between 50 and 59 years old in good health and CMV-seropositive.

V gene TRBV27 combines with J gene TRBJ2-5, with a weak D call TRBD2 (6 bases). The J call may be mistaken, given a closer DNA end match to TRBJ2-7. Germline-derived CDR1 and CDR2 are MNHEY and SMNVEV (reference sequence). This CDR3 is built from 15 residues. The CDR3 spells CASRDPGLWPYEQYF. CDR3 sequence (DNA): TGTGCCAGCAGGGATCCGGGACTTTGGCCCTACGAGCAGTACTTC.

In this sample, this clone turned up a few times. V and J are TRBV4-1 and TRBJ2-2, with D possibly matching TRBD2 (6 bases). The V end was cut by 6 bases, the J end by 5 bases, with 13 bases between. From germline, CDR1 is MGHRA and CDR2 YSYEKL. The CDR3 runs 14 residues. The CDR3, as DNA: TGCGCCAGCAGACCCGGGAGCCCAACCGGGGAGCTGTTTTTT. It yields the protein CASRPGSPTGELFF.

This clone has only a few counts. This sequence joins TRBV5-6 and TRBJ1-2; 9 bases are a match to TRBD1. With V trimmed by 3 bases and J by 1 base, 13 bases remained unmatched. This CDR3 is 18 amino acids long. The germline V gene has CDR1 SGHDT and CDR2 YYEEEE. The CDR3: CASSSHGTGLSSNYGYTF. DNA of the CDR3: TGTGCCAGCAGCTCCCACGGGACAGGGCTTTCTAGTAACTATGGCTACACCTTC. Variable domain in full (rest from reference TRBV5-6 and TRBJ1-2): DAGVTQSPTHLIKTRGQQVTLRCSPKSGHDTVSWYQQALGQGPQFIFQYYEEEERQRGNFPDRFSGHQFPNYSSELNVNALLLGDSALYLCASSSHGTGLSSNYGYTFGSGTRLTVV.

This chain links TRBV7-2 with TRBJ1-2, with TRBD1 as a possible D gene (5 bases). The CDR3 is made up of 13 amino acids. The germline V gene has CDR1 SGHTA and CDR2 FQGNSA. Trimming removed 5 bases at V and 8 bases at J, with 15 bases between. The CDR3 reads CASSQKGSSGYTF. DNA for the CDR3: TGTGCCAGCAGCCAAAAGGGGTCTTCGGGCTACACCTTC.

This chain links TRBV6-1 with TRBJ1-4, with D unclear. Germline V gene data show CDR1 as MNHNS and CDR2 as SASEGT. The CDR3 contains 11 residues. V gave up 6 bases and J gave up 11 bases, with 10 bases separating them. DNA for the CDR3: TGTGCCAGCAGGTCGGGGTGGAAACTGTTTTTT. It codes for CASRSGWKLFF.

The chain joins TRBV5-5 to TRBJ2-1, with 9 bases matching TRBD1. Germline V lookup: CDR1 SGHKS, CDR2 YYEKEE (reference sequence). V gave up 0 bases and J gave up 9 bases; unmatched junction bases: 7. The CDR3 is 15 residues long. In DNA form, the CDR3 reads TGTGCCAGCAGCTTGGAGGGACAGGGAGTCGGTGAGCAGTTCTTC. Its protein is CASSLEGQGVGEQFF.

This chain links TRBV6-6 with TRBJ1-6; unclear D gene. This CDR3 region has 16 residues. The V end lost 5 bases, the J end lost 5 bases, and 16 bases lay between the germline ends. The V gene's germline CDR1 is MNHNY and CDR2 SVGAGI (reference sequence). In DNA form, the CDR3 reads TGTGCCAGCAGTACCTACAAAGCGACCGATAATTCACCCCTCCACTTT. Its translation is CASSTYKATDNSPLHF.

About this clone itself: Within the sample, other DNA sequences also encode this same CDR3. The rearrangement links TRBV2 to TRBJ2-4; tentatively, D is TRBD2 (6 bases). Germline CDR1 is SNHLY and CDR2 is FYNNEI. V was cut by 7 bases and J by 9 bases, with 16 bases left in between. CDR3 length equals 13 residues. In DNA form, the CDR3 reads TGTGCCAGCAAGGCGATCCGGGAGACCATTCAGTACTTC. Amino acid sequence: CASKAIRETIQYF.

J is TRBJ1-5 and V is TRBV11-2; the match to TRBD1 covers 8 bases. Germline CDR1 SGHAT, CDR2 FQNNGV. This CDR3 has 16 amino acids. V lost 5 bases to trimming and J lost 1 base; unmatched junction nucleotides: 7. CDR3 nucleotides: TGTGCCAGCAGCCTAGCAGGGGGCGGGAGCAATCAGCCCCAGCATTTT. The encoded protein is CASSLAGGGSNQPQHF.

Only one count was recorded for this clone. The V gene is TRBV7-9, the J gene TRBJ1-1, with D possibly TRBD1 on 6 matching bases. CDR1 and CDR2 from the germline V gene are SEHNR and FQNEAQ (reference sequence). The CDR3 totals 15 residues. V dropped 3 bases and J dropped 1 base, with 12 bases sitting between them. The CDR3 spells CASSFGQMRNTEAFF. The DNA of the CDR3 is TGTGCCAGCAGCTTCGGACAGATGAGGAACACTGAAGCTTTCTTT.

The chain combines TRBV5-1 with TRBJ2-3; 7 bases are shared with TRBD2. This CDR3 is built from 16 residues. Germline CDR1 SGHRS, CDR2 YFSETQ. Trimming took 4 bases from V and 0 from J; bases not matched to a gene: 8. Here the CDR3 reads CASSPQTSSSTDTQYF. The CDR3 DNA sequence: TGCGCCAGCAGCCCCCAGACTAGCTCTAGCACAGATACGCAGTATTTT.

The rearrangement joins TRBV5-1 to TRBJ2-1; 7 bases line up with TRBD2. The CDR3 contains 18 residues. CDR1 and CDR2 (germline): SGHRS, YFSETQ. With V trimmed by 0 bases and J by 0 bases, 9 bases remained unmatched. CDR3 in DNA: TGCGCCAGCAGCTTGGGGGGGGGAGGGCCGGTCTCCTACAATGAGCAGTTCTTC. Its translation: CASSLGGGGPVSYNEQFF.

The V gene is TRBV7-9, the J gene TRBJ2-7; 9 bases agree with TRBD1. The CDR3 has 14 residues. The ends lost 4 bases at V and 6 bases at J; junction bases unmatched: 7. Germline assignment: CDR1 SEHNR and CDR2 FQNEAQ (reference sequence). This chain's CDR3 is CASSSKDRGPEQYF. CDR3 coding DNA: TGTGCCAGCAGCTCTAAGGACAGGGGACCCGAGCAGTACTTC.

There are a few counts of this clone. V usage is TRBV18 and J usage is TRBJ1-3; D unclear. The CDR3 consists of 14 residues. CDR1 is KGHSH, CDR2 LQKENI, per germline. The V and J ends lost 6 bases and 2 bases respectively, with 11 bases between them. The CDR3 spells CASSKLRAGNTIYF. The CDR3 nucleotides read TGTGCCAGCTCGAAATTGAGGGCTGGAAACACCATATATTTT.

Here the CDR3 reads CASSFSGQGANEQFF. CDR3 DNA sequence: TGTGCCAGCAGCTTCTCGGGACAGGGGGCGAATGAGCAGTTCTTC. The chain uses TRBV7-2 and TRBJ2-1; 12 bases match TRBD1. The CDR3 loop spans 15 amino acids. The V segment lost 3 bases and the J segment 7 bases; nucleotides outside the gene matches: 4. Per the germline V gene, CDR1 is SGHTA and CDR2 is FQGNSA.

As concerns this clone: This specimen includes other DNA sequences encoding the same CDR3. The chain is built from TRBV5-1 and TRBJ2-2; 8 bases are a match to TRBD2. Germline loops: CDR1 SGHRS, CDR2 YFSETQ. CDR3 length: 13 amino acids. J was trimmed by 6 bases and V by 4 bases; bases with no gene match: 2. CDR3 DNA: TGCGCCAGCAGCCTCGGGGGGGCCGGGGAGCTGTTTTTT. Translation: CASSLGGAGELFF.

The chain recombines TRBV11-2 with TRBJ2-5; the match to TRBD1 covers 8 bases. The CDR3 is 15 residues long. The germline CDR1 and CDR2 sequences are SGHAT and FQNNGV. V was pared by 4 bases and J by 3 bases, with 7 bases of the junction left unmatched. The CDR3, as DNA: TGTGCCAGCAGCTCCCGCACAGGGGGAGAAGAGACCCAGTACTTC. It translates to CASSSRTGGEETQYF.

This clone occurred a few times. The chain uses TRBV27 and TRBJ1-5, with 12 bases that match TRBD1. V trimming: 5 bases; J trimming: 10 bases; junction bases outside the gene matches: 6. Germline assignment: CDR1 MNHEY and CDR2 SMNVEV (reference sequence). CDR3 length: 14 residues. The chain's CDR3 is CASSAGTGGNPQHF. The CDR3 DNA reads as TGTGCCAGCAGTGCCGGGACAGGGGGCAATCCCCAGCATTTT.

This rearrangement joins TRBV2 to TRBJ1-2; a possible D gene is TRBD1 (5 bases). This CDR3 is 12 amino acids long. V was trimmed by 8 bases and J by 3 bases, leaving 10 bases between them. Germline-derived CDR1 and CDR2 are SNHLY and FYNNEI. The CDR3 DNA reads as TGTGCCAGCGGCGACAGAGACTATGGCTACACCTTC. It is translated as CASGDRDYGYTF.

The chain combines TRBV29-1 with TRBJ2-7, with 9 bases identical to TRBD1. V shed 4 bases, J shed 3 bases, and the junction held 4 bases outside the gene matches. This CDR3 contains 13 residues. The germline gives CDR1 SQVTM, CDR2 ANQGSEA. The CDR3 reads CSVGGTGHYEQYF. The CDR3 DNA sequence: TGCAGCGTTGGGGGGACAGGGCACTACGAGCAGTACTTC.